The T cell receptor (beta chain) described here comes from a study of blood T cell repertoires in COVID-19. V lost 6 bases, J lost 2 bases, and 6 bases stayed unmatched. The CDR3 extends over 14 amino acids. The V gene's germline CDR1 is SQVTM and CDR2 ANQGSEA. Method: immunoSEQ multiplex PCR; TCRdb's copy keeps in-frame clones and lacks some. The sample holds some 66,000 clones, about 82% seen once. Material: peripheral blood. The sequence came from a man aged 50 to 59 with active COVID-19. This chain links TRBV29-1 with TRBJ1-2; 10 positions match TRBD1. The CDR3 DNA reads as TGCAGCGTCGGACCGGGACAGGGGAACTATGGCTACACCTTC. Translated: CSVGPGQGNYGYTF.